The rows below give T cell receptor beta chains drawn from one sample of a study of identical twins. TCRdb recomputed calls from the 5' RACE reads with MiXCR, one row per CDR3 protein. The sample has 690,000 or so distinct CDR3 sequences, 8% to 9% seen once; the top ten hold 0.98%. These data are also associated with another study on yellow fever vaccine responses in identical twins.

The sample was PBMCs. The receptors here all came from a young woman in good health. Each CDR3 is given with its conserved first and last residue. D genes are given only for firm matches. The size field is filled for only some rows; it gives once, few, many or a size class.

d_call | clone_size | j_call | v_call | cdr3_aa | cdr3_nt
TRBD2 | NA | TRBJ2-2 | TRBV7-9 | CASSLGASGRSTGELFF | TGTGCCAGCAGCTTGGGGGCTAGCGGGAGGAGCACCGGGGAGCTGTTTTTT
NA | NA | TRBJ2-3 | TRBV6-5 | CAVGRTDTQYF | TGTGCAGTAGGTCGGACGGATACGCAGTATTTT
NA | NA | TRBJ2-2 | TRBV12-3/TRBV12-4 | CASSLALGLLDTGELFF | TGTGCCAGCAGTTTAGCCTTGGGACTTTTAGACACCGGGGAGCTGTTTTTT
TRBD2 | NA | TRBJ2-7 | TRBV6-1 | CASRQTSGAYEQYF | TGTGCCAGCAGACAGACTAGCGGAGCCTACGAGCAGTACTTC
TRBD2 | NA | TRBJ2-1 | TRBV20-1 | CSFSGNERPGQFF | TGCAGTTTTAGCGGGAACGAACGTCCCGGGCAGTTCTTC
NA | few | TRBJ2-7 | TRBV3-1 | CASSQGLGLGSYEQYF | TGTGCCAGCAGCCAAGGGTTGGGGCTCGGTTCCTACGAGCAGTACTTC
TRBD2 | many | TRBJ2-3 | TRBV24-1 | CATASGRGTDTQYF | TGTGCCACCGCTAGCGGGAGGGGCACAGATACGCAGTATTTT
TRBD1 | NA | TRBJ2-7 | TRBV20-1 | CSARGDSWGYF | TGCAGTGCTAGAGGGGACAGCTGGGGGTACTTC
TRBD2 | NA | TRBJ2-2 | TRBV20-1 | CSARLAVTGELFF | TGCAGTGCCCGACTAGCAGTCACCGGGGAGCTGTTTTTT
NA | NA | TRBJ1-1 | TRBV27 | CASSLSFEGSTEAFF | TGTGCCAGCAGTTTATCATTTGAGGGTTCCACTGAAGCTTTCTTT
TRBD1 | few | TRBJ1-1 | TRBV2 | CASSESRTGEAFF | TGTGCCAGCAGTGAGTCTAGGACAGGTGAAGCTTTCTTT
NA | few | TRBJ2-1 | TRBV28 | CASSSLGGGDWEQFF | TGTGCCAGCAGTTCACTTGGGGGAGGCGATTGGGAGCAGTTCTTC
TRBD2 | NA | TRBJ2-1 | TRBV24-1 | CATSTGGAWYNEQFF | TGTGCCACCAGTACCGGGGGGGCCTGGTACAATGAGCAGTTCTTC
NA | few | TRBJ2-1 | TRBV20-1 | CSARRGPNEQFF | TGCAGTGCTAGAAGAGGTCCTAATGAGCAGTTCTTC
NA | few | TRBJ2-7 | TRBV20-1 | CSASYGDSYEQYF | TGCAGTGCTAGTTACGGTGACTCCTACGAGCAGTACTTC
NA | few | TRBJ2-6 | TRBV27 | CASSLEAGANVLTF | TGTGCCAGCAGTTTGGAGGCAGGGGCCAACGTCCTGACTTTC
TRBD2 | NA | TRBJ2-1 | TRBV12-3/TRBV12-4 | CASSTGLAYNEQFF | TGTGCCAGCAGTACGGGACTAGCCTACAATGAGCAGTTCTTC
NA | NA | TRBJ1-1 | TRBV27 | CASKPDGMNTEAFF | TGTGCCAGCAAGCCGGACGGGATGAACACTGAAGCTTTCTTT
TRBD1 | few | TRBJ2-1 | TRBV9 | CASSVALRTGENEQFF | TGTGCCAGCAGCGTAGCCTTGAGGACAGGGGAAAATGAGCAGTTCTTC
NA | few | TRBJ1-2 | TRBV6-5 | CASSYDRRDGYTF | TGTGCCAGCAGTTACGACCGCAGGGACGGCTACACCTTC
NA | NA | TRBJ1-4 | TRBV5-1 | CASSLDRQGGGLNEKLFF | TGCGCCAGCAGCTTGGATCGGCAGGGAGGAGGGCTTAATGAAAAACTGTTTTTT
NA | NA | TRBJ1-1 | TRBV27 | CASSLGDGLGSEAFF | TGTGCCAGCAGTTTAGGAGACGGATTAGGCTCTGAAGCTTTCTTT
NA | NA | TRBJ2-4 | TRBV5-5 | CASSPPGLPKNIQYF | TGTGCCAGCAGCCCCCCAGGGCTACCCAAAAACATTCAGTACTTC
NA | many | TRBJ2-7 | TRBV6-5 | CASSSPGRGYEQYF | TGTGCCAGCAGTTCTCCTGGACGCGGCTACGAGCAGTACTTC
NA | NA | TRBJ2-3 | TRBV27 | CASRKFSTGTMRTDTQYF | TGTGCCAGCAGAAAATTTAGTACAGGAACCATGCGCACAGATACGCAGTATTTT
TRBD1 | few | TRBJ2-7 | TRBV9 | CASSLGGTGQREQYF | TGTGCCAGCAGCCTAGGGGGCACAGGGCAAAGGGAGCAGTACTTC
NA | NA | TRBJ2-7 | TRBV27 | CASKVQFATEQYF | TGTGCCAGCAAAGTACAGTTCGCAACCGAGCAGTACTTC
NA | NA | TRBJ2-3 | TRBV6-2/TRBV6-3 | CASSMGHAGRDTQYF | TGTGCCAGCAGTATGGGACACGCCGGGAGAGATACGCAGTATTTT
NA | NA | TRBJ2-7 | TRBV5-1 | CASSLGQEPYEQYF | TGCGCCAGCAGCTTGGGACAGGAGCCCTACGAGCAGTACTTC
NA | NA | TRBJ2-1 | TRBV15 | CATSRGDGQLNEQFF | TGTGCCACCAGCAGAGGGGACGGCCAACTAAATGAGCAGTTCTTC
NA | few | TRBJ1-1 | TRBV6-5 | CASSYSEGRRTEAFF | TGTGCCAGCAGTTACTCCGAGGGTCGGAGAACTGAAGCTTTCTTT
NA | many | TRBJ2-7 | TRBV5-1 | CASSLDGGRSYEQYF | TGCGCCAGCAGCTTGGATGGCGGGCGCTCCTACGAGCAGTACTTC
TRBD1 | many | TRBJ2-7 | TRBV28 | CASSLIAGGRNEQYF | TGTGCCAGCAGTTTAATAGCAGGGGGCAGGAACGAGCAGTACTTC
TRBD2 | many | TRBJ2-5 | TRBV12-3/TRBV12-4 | CASSFRAGRGQETQYF | TGTGCCAGCAGTTTTAGGGCAGGGAGGGGTCAAGAGACCCAGTACTTC
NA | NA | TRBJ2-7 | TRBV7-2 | CASSLASGSTREQYF | TGTGCCAGCAGCTTAGCGTCCGGTAGCACGCGCGAGCAGTACTTC
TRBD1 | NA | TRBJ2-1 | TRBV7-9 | CASSTRDRADYNEQFF | TGTGCCAGCAGCACCCGGGACAGGGCGGACTACAATGAGCAGTTCTTC
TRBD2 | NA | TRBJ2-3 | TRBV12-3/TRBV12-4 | CASSSIPGLAGLGTDTQYF | TGTGCCAGCAGTTCAATTCCGGGACTAGCGGGGTTAGGCACAGATACGCAGTATTTT
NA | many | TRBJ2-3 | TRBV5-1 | CASSGGGSTDTQYF | TGCGCCAGCAGCGGCGGGGGCAGCACAGATACGCAGTATTTT
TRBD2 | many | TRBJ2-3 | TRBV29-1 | CSVVRLAGGHTDTQYF | TGCAGCGTTGTTAGGCTAGCGGGAGGCCACACAGATACGCAGTATTTT
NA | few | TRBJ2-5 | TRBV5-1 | CASSLAGRGGWTQYF | TGCGCCAGCAGCTTGGCCGGCAGGGGAGGATGGACCCAGTACTTC
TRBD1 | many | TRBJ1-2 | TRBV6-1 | CASRPGTAKPSNYGYTF | TGTGCCAGCCGACCCGGGACAGCGAAACCTTCTAACTATGGCTACACCTTC
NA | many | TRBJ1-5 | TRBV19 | CATVQTANQPQHF | TGTGCCACCGTTCAGACGGCAAATCAGCCCCAGCATTTT